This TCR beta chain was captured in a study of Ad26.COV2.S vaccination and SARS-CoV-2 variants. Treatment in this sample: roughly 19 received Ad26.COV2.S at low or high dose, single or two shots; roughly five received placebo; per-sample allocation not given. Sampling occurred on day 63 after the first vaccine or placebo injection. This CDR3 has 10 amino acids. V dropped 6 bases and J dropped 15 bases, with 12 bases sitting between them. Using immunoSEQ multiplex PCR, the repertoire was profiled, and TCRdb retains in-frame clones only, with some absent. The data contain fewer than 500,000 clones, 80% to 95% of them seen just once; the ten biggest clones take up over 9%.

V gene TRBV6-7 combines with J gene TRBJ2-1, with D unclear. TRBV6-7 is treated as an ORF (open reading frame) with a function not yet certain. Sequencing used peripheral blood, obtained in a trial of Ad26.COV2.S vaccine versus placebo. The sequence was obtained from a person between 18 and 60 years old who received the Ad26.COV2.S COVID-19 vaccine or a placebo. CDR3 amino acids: CASSPLLTFF. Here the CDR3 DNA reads TGTGCCAGCAGCCCGCTGCTGACGTTCTTC.